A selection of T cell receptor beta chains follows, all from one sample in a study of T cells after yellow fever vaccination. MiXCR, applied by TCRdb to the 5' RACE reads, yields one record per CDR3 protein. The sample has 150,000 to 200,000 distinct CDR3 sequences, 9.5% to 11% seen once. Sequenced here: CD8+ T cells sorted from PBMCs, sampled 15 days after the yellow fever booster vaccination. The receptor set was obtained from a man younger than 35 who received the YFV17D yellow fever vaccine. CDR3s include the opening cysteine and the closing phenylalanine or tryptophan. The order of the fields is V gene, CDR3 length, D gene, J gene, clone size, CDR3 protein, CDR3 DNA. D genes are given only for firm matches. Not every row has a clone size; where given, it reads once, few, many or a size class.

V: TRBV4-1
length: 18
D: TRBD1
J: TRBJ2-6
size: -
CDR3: CASSQGQGLGSGANVLTF
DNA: TGCGCCAGCAGCCAGGGACAGGGGTTAGGCTCTGGGGCCAACGTCCTGACTTTC

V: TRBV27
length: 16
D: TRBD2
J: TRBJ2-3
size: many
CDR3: CASSRSSGGVSDTQYF
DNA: TGTGCCAGCAGCCGGAGTAGCGGGGGGGTTTCAGATACGCAGTATTTT

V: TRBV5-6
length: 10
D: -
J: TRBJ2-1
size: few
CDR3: CATIWGEQFF
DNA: TGTGCCACTATATGGGGTGAGCAGTTCTTC

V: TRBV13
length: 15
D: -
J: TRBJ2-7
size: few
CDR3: CASSHPRPLTPEQYF
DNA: TGTGCCAGCAGCCACCCTAGACCCCTAACCCCCGAGCAGTACTTC

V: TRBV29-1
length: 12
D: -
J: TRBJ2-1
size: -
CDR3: CSVGGGSNEQFF
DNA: TGCAGCGTGGGAGGGGGCAGTAATGAGCAGTTCTTC

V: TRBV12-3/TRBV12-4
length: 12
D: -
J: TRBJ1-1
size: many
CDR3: CASTLGNTEAFF
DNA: TGTGCCAGCACTCTCGGGAACACTGAAGCTTTCTTT

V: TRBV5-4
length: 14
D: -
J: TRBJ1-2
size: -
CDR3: CASSLGPGAYGYTF
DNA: TGTGCCAGCAGCTTGGGCCCCGGGGCCTATGGCTACACCTTC

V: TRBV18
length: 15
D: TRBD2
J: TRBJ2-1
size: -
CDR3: CASSPRTSSYNEQFF
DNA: TGTGCCAGCTCACCTCGGACTAGCTCCTACAATGAGCAGTTCTTC

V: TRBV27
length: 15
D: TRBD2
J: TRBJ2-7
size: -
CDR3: CASSPQMTSGCEQYF
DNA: TGTGCCAGCAGTCCCCAGATGACTAGCGGATGCGAGCAGTACTTC

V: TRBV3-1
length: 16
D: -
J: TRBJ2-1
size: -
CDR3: CASWQLSGLRYNEQFF
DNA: TGTGCCAGCTGGCAACTCTCCGGGTTGCGCTACAATGAGCAGTTCTTC

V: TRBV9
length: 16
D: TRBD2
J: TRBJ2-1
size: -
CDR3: CASSVAGAGGNNEQFF
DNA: TGTGCCAGCAGCGTAGCTGGAGCGGGGGGTAACAATGAGCAGTTCTTC

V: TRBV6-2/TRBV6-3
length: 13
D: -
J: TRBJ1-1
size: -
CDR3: CASRMDGPNPAFF
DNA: TGTGCCAGCAGGATGGACGGGCCCAATCCGGCTTTCTTT

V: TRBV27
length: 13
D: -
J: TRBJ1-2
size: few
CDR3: CASSFGGPYGYTF
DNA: TGTGCCAGCAGTTTCGGGGGGCCCTATGGCTACACCTTC

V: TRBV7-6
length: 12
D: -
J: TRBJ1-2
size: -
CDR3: CASSPGRDGYTF
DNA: TGTGCCAGCAGCCCGGGCCGGGATGGCTACACCTTC

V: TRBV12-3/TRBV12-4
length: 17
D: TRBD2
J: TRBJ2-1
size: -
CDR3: CASSSRTSGGLYNEQFF
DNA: TGTGCCAGCAGTTCCCGGACTAGCGGGGGCCTTTACAATGAGCAGTTCTTC

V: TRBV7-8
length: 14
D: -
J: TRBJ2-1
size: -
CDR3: CASSFIDRYNEQFF
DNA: TGTGCCAGCAGCTTCATTGATCGTTACAATGAGCAGTTCTTC

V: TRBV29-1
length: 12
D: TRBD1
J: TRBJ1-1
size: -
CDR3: CSARQGGAEAFF
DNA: TGCAGCGCCAGACAGGGGGGCGCTGAAGCTTTCTTT

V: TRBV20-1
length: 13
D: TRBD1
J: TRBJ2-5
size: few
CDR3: CSARTGYQETQYF
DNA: TGCAGTGCTCGGACAGGCTACCAAGAGACCCAGTACTTC

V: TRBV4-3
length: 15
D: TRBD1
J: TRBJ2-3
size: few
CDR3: CASSQGGQEWDTQYF
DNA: TGCGCCAGCAGCCAAGGGGGACAGGAGTGGGATACGCAGTATTTT

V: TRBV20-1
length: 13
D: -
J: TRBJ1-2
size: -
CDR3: CSARVGEGSGYTF
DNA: TGCAGTGCTAGAGTAGGGGAGGGTAGTGGCTACACCTTC

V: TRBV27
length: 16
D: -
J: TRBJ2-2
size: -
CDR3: CASSSRALPTTGELFF
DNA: TGTGCCAGCAGTTCGAGGGCACTCCCGACCACCGGGGAGCTGTTTTTT

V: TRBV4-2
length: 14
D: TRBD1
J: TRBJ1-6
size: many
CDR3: CASSAEGAGSPLHF
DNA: TGTGCCAGCAGCGCAGAGGGGGCAGGTTCACCCCTCCACTTT

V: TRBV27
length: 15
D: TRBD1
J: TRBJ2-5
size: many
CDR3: CASRPTGGGWETQYF
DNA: TGTGCCAGCAGACCTACAGGGGGCGGTTGGGAGACCCAGTACTTC

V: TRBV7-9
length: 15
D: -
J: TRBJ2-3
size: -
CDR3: CASSGPGSSTDTQYF
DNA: TGTGCCAGCAGCGGACCAGGGTCTAGCACAGATACGCAGTATTTT

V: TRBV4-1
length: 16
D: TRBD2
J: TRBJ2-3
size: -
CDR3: CASSQDSAGGTDTQYF
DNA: TGCGCCAGCAGCCAAGACTCCGCGGGGGGCACAGATACGCAGTATTTT

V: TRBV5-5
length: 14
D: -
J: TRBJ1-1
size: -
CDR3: CASSSTQGATEAFF
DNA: TGTGCCAGCAGCTCTACTCAAGGGGCAACTGAAGCTTTCTTT

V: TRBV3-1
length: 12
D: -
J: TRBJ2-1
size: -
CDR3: CASSPTGIEQFF
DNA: TGTGCCAGCAGCCCTACCGGCATTGAGCAGTTCTTC

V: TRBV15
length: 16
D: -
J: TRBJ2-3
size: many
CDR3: CATSGRGRGQADTQYF
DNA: TGTGCCACCAGCGGGAGGGGCAGGGGGCAGGCGGATACGCAGTATTTT

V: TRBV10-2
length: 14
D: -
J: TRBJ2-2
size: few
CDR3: CATRQAQLTGELFF
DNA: TGCGCCACCCGACAGGCACAGCTCACCGGGGAGCTGTTTTTT

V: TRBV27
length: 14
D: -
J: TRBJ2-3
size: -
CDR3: CASSSGFRRDTQYF
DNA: TGTGCCAGCAGTTCGGGGTTCAGGCGGGATACGCAGTATTTT

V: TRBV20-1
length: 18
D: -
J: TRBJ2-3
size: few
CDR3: CSAPSPDRGVGSTDTQYF
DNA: TGCAGTGCTCCCTCGCCGGACCGTGGGGTGGGGAGCACAGATACGCAGTATTTT

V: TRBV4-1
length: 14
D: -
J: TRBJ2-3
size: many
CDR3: CASSQEGPGETQYF
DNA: TGCGCCAGCAGCCAAGAAGGTCCGGGAGAGACGCAGTATTTT

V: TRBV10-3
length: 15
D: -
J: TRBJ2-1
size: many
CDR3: CAISEWGLGDNEQFF
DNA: TGTGCCATCAGTGAGTGGGGCTTGGGCGACAATGAGCAGTTCTTC

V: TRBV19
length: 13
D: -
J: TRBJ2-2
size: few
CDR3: CASSFRRSGELFF
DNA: TGTGCCAGTAGTTTCCGGCGTTCCGGGGAGCTGTTTTTT

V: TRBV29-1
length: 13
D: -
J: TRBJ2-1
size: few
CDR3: CSVEVQSYNEQFF
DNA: TGCAGCGTTGAGGTCCAGAGCTACAATGAGCAGTTCTTC

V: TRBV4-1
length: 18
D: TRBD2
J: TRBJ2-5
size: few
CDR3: CASSQDRGLAGSRETQYF
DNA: TGCGCCAGCAGCCAAGACAGAGGACTAGCGGGGTCTCGAGAGACCCAGTACTTC

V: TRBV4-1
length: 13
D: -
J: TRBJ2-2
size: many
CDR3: CASSQVGNGELFF
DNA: TGCGCCAGCAGCCAAGTGGGTAACGGGGAGCTGTTTTTT

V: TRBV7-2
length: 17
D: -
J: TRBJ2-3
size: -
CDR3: CASSHPGQGNYTDTQYF
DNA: TGTGCCAGCAGCCATCCGGGTCAGGGAAACTACACAGATACGCAGTATTTT

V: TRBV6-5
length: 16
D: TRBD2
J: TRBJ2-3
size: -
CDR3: CASSYSRGGVTDTQYF
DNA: TGTGCCAGCAGTTACTCCCGGGGGGGGGTCACAGATACGCAGTATTTT

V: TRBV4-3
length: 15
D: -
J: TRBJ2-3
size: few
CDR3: CASSQEGRITDTQYF
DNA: TGCGCCAGCAGCCAAGAAGGACGGATCACAGATACGCAGTATTTT

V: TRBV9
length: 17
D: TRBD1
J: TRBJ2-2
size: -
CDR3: CASSPRTGGENTGELFF
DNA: TGTGCCAGCAGCCCCAGGACAGGAGGAGAGAACACCGGGGAGCTGTTTTTT

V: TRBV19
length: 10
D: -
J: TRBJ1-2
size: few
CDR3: CATWGRGYTF
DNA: TGTGCCACGTGGGGCAGGGGCTACACCTTC

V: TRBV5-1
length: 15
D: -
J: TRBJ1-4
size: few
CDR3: CASSLEVATNEKLFF
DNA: TGCGCCAGCAGCTTGGAAGTCGCAACTAATGAAAAACTGTTTTTT

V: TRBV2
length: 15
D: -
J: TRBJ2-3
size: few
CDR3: CASSDGASSTDTQYF
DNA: TGTGCCAGCAGTGATGGGGCTAGTTCGACAGATACGCAGTATTTT

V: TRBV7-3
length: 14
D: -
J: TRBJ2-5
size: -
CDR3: CASSLRGDEETQYF
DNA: TGTGCCAGCAGCTTAAGGGGGGATGAAGAGACCCAGTACTTC

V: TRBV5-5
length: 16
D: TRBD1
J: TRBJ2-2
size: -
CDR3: CASSTKTGFRTGELFF
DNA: TGTGCCAGCAGCACCAAGACAGGGTTTCGGACCGGGGAGCTGTTTTTT

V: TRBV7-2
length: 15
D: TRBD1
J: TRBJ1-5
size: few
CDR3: CASSLTGGPNQPQHF
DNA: TGTGCCAGCAGCTTGACAGGGGGCCCCAATCAGCCCCAGCATTTT

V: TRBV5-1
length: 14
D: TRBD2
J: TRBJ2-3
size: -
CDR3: CASRTGGPTGTQYF
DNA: TGCGCCAGCAGGACGGGGGGGCCCACAGGTACGCAGTATTTT

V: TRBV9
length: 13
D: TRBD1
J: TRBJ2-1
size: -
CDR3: CASSVDRDYEQFF
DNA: TGTGCCAGCAGCGTGGACAGGGACTATGAGCAGTTCTTC

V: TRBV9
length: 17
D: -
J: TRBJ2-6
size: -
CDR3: CASSLRGGTGGANVLTF
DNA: TGTGCCAGCAGCCTTCGGGGAGGAACCGGTGGGGCCAACGTCCTGACTTTC